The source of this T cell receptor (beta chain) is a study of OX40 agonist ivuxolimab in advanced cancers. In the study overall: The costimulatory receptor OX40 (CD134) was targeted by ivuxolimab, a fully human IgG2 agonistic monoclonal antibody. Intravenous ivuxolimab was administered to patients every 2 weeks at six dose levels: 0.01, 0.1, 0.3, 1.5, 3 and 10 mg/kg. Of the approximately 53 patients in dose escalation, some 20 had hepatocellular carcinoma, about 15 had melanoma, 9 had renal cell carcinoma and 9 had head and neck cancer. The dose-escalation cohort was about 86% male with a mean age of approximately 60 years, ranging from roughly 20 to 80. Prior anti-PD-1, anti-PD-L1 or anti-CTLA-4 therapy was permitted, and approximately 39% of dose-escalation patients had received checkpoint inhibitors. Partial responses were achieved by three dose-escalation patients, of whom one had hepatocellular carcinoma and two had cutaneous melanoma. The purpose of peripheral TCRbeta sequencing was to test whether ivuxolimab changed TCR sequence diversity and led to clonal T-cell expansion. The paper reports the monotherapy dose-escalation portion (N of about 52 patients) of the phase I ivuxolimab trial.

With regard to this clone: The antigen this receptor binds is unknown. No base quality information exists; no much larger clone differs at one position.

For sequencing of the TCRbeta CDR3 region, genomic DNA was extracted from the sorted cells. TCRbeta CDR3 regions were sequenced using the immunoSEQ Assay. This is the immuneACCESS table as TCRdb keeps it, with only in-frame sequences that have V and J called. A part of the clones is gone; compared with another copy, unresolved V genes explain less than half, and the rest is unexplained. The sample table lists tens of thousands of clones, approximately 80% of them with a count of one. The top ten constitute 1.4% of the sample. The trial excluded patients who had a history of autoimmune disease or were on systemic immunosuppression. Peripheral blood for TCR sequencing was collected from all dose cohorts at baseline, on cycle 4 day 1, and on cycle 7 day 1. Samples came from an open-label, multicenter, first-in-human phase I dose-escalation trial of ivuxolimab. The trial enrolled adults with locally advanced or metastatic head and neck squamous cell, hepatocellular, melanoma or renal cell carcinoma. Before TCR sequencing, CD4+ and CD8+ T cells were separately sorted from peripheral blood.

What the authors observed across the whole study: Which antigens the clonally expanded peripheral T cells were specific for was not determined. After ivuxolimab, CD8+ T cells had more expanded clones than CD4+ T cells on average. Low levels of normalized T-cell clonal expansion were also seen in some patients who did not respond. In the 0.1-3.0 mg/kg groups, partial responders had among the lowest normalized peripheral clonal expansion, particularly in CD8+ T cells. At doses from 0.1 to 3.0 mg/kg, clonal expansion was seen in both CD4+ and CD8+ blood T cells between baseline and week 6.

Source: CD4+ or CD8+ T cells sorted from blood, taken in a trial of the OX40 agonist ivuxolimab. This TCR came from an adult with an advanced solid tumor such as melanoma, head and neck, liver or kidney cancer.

The base sequence is TGTGCCAGCAGTGGGCAGTGGGAGCAGTACTTC. Its coded protein is CASSGQWEQYF. Recombination connected TRBV2 to TRBJ2-7, with the identity of the D gene unclear. Spanning cysteine to phenylalanine, the CDR3 consists of 11 amino acids. Only the CDR3 portion is preserved as DNA: 33 bases, with reading frame beginning at the first base. CDR1 and CDR2 are read off the germline V gene as SNHLY and FYNNEI. Between the V and J ends, shortened by 4 bases and 7 bases respectively, the junction contains 8 bases.